These 16 T cell receptor beta chains were sequenced from one sample in a study of sequential checkpoint blockade in melanoma. Specified treatment: randomized to nivolumab then ipilimumab (arm A) or the reverse (arm B). This table comes from immunoSEQ multiplex PCR, and its TCRdb copy is limited to in-frame clones, with some not included. The sample has 9,500 to 15,000 clones; around 85% are singletons. This sample comprised CD8+ T cells sorted from blood (inferred from file names), obtained from a patient given nivolumab and ipilimumab in sequence. These TCRs come from a human donor with melanoma.

The rearrangement joins TRBV9 to TRBJ2-3; 11 bases line up with TRBD2. The CDR3 loop spans 17 amino acids. From germline, CDR1 is SGDLS and CDR2 YYNGEE. V was pared by 1 base and J by 3 bases, with 7 bases of the junction left unmatched. The CDR3, as DNA: TGTGCCAGCAGCGTAACTCAACTAGCGGGGGTGACAGATACGCAGTATTTT. Translated, it gives CASSVTQLAGVTDTQYF. Based on the CDR3 plus reference TRBV9 and TRBJ2-3, the full variable domain is DSGVTQTPKHLITATGQRVTLRCSPRSGDLSVYWYQQSLDQGLQFLIQYYNGEERAKGNILERFSAQQFPDLHSELNLSSLELGDSALYFCASSVTQLAGVTDTQYFGPGTRLTVL.

As DNA, the CDR3 is TGTGCCAGCAGTGAAGCAGGGGGCAATCAGCCCCAGCATTTT. The encoded protein is CASSEAGGNQPQHF. The V gene is TRBV2, the J gene TRBJ1-5; tentative D call: TRBD1 (5 bases). This CDR3 contains 14 residues. Trimming cost V 0 bases and J 2 bases, with 5 bases left between them. Germline CDR1 and CDR2: SNHLY and FYNNEI.

The J gene is TRBJ2-1, the V gene TRBV7-9; D possibly corresponds to TRBD1 (6 bases). The CDR3 runs to 17 residues. V was trimmed by 4 bases and J by 0 bases, leaving 16 bases between them. CDR1 and CDR2 from the germline V gene are SEHNR and FQNEAQ (reference sequence). The CDR3 protein is CASSYSAGTPSYNEQFF. DNA for the CDR3: TGTGCCAGCAGCTATTCTGCCGGGACACCCTCCTACAATGAGCAGTTCTTC.

V gene TRBV5-4 combines with J gene TRBJ2-7, with 7 nucleotides matching TRBD1. CDR1 and CDR2 (germline): SGHNT, YYREEE (reference sequence). Trimming removed 4 bases from V and 1 base from J; junction bases left unmatched: 2. This CDR3 spans 13 amino acids. DNA of the CDR3: TGTGCCAGCAGCCCGGGACAGTCCTACGAGCAGTACTTC. Its translation: CASSPGQSYEQYF.

The chain joins TRBV29-1 to TRBJ2-7; TRBD2 matches 8 bases. The germline gives CDR1 SQVTM, CDR2 ANQGSEA. Trimming cost V 2 bases and J 6 bases; bases outside gene matches: 9. CDR3 length: 14 residues. The CDR3 DNA reads TGCAGCGTTGAATTCGGGGGGGCGGAGTTCGAGCAGTACTTC. Amino acid sequence: CSVEFGGAEFEQYF.

This clone was picked up a small number of times. This chain connects TRBV19 to TRBJ2-7, with 10 bases matching TRBD1. This CDR3 has 16 amino acids. V dropped 5 bases and J dropped 5; count of bases not matched to a gene: 12. Germline V gene lookup returns CDR1 LNHDA and CDR2 SQIVND (reference sequence). CDR3 bases: TGTGCCAGTAGTCCGCGAAGACAGGGGGCGATCCACGAGCAGTACTTC. Protein product: CASSPRRQGAIHEQYF.

The chain has TRBV9 and TRBJ2-7; D perhaps matches TRBD2 (6 bases). V shed 4 bases and J shed 4 bases, with 12 bases lying between them. The CDR3 has 13 residues. Germline lookup yields CDR1 SGDLS and CDR2 YYNGEE. CDR3 bases: TGTGCCAGCAGCCCTCACCGGGGGTACGAGCAGTACTTC. Translation gives CASSPHRGYEQYF.

The V call is TRBV13, the J call TRBJ1-2; TRBD1 agrees at 7 bases. The CDR3 totals 16 residues. CDR1 and CDR2 (germline): PRHDT, FYEKMQ (reference sequence). After removal of 5 bases from V and 4 bases from J, the junction contained 13 bases not matched to a gene. This CDR3 reads CASSETGRGYSYGYTF. CDR3 bases: TGTGCCAGCAGCGAGACAGGGAGAGGTTATAGCTATGGCTACACCTTC.

The chain uses TRBV28 and TRBJ2-7, with D possibly TRBD2 on 6 matching bases. V was trimmed by 6 bases and J by 5 bases, leaving 20 bases between them. The CDR3 has 15 residues. From germline, CDR1 is MDHEN and CDR2 SYDVKM. The CDR3 DNA sequence: TGTGCCAGCAGCCGCACCAGGAGGGTCGGGGACGAGCAGTACTTC. Translated: CASSRTRRVGDEQYF. The whole variable domain, filled in from reference TRBV28 and TRBJ2-7, reads DVKVTQSSRYLVKRTGEKVFLECVQDMDHENMFWYRQDPGLGLRLIYFSYDVKMKEKGDIPEGYSVSREKKERFSLILESASTNQTSMYLCASSRTRRVGDEQYFGPGTRLTVT.

The chain uses TRBV11-2 and TRBJ2-1; TRBD1 agrees at 7 bases. Germline loops: CDR1 SGHAT, CDR2 FQNNGV. The V gene end was trimmed by 5 bases and the J gene end by 4 bases; junction bases not matched to a gene: 8. The CDR3 totals 15 residues. As DNA, the CDR3 is TGTGCCAGCAGCGTAGGGGGCCCTTATTACAATGAGCAGTTCTTC. This translates into CASSVGGPYYNEQFF.

The chain employs TRBV6-5 and TRBJ1-3; D gene ambiguous. Germline V lookup: CDR1 MNHEY, CDR2 SVGAGI. The CDR3 covers 14 residues. The V and J ends lost 7 bases and 0 bases respectively, with 10 bases between them. CDR3 region: CASTSRGSGNTIYF. The CDR3 region has the DNA TGTGCCAGCACTAGTCGGGGCTCTGGAAACACCATATATTTT.

The J gene is TRBJ2-2, the V gene TRBV6-4; D perhaps matches TRBD1 (6 bases). This CDR3 contains 19 residues. The germline gives CDR1 MRHNA, CDR2 SNTAGT. V was clipped by 0 bases and J by 4 bases, with 21 bases between them. The CDR3 here is CASSDSISQQGPTTGELFF. CDR3 nucleotide sequence: TGTGCCAGCAGTGACTCGATAAGCCAACAGGGACCCACCACCGGGGAGCTGTTTTTT.

The CDR3 nucleotides are TGTGCCAGCAGTTTATTTGGGACAGGGATCAATTCACCCCTCCACTTT. Residues: CASSLFGTGINSPLHF. The chain uses TRBV27 and TRBJ1-6, with TRBD1 matching 9 bases. The CDR3 runs to 16 residues. Looked up from germline, CDR1 is MNHEY and CDR2 is SMNVEV (reference sequence). The junction had 5 bases not matched to a gene; V was cut back by 1 base and J by 7 bases.

V is TRBV6-5 and J is TRBJ1-1, with 7 positions matching TRBD1. Germline trimming cut 4 bases from V and 0 bases from J; bases unmatched to any gene: 8. Per germline, CDR1 MNHEY and CDR2 SVGAGI. This CDR3 is built from 16 residues. Here the CDR3 reads CASSSGQSPLNTEAFF. In nucleotides, the CDR3 is TGTGCCAGCAGTTCGGGACAGTCCCCTCTGAACACTGAAGCTTTCTTT.

This chain uses TRBV27 with TRBJ2-5, with a weak D call TRBD1 (5 bases). The CDR3 totals 14 residues. The V and J ends lost 1 base and 0 bases respectively, with 6 bases between them. The V gene's germline CDR1 is MNHEY and CDR2 SMNVEV (reference sequence). The CDR3 loop is CASSLLDNQETQYF. The CDR3 nucleotides are TGTGCCAGCAGTTTATTGGACAACCAAGAGACCCAGTACTTC.

This clone was recorded only once. The chain is built from TRBV6-1 and TRBJ2-3; 12 nucleotides align to TRBD2. Germline V gives CDR1 MNHNS, CDR2 SASEGT. V was pared by 6 bases and J by 0 bases, with 1 base of the junction left unmatched. CDR3 length: 15 residues. CDR3 residues: CASRGTSGSTDTQYF. For the CDR3, the DNA is TGTGCCAGCAGAGGGACTAGCGGGAGCACAGATACGCAGTATTTT.